The rows below give T cell receptor beta chains drawn from one sample of a study of blood T cells in healthy people across ages. A single record per CDR3 protein comes from TCRdb applying MiXCR to the 5' RACE reads. The profile shows 450,000 to 700,000 distinct CDR3 sequences, 25% to 30% of them singletons. Sequenced material: blood. These receptors came from a woman between 65 and 79 years old in good health. Both conserved end residues are part of each CDR3.

J gene,CDR3 length,V gene,CDR3 protein
TRBJ1-2,17,TRBV6-5,CASSSGQGPPSNYGYTF
TRBJ1-5,14,TRBV6-2/TRBV6-3,CASSYGLGGQPQHF
TRBJ2-6,13,TRBV30,CAWRPGWANVLTF
TRBJ2-1,17,TRBV7-2,CASSYRRGAWGNGEQFF
TRBJ2-5,16,TRBV4-2,CASSQGRVGFQETQYF
TRBJ2-7,14,TRBV6-5,CASTSTGGTYEQYF
TRBJ2-5,13,TRBV20-1,CSASSVPGETQYF
TRBJ2-1,15,TRBV9,CASSVVTSGYNEQFF
TRBJ2-3,16,TRBV11-2,CASTYRPGSGTDTQYF
TRBJ2-1,16,TRBV6-2/TRBV6-3,CASTNPTSGLLGEQFF
TRBJ2-6,14,TRBV20-1,CSASDSSGANVLTF
TRBJ2-7,14,TRBV10-3,CAISDFGVDDEQYF
TRBJ2-3,10,TRBV29-1,CSGGWDTQYF
TRBJ1-5,14,TRBV10-3,CAISDGGGYQPQHF
TRBJ2-7,14,TRBV20-1,CSAREGTGVSEQYF
TRBJ2-7,14,TRBV7-2,CASSLGTRVGEQYF
TRBJ1-1,15,TRBV9,CASSGTPRGNTEAFF
TRBJ2-7,15,TRBV7-2,CASSSGTVSPYEQYF
TRBJ1-5,13,TRBV20-1,CSARGRDNQPQHF
TRBJ2-1,15,TRBV24-1,CATSDPRTGGNEQFF
TRBJ1-1,14,TRBV12-3/TRBV12-4,CASSLWGARAEAFF
TRBJ1-2,15,TRBV24-1,CATSDTGTGVNGYTF
TRBJ2-7,15,TRBV5-1,CASRASTGNDYEQYF
.,12,TRBV20-1,CSAQGQYNEQFF
TRBJ2-3,14,TRBV7-2,CASSVIGGTDTQYF
TRBJ2-3,15,TRBV4-3,CASSQAGRGTDTQYF
TRBJ1-3,14,TRBV7-2,CASREGNSGNTIYF
TRBJ1-1,15,TRBV5-1,CASSSQADLNTEAFF
TRBJ2-1,14,TRBV5-1,CASSLGQGAAEQFF
TRBJ2-7,18,TRBV5-1,CASSLGRSSGQGLDEQYF
TRBJ2-4,12,TRBV20-1,CSASEGINIQYF
TRBJ2-3,15,TRBV20-1,CSARDLLNPTDTQYF
TRBJ1-1,17,TRBV6-2/TRBV6-3,CASSYSIGAALNTEAFF
TRBJ2-4,17,TRBV27,CASSLLGASGEKNIQYF
TRBJ2-3,13,TRBV7-2,CASSPGGSDTQYF
TRBJ2-2,13,TRBV6-5,CASRPLQGRELFF
TRBJ1-2,13,TRBV6-6,CASGPGGYYGYTF
TRBJ2-5,13,TRBV29-1,CSVERGQGETQYF
TRBJ1-6,13,TRBV20-1,CSAATGGSSPLHF
TRBJ2-2,18,TRBV6-5,CASSYPAGGGGFAGELFF
TRBJ2-6,17,TRBV18,CASSPWQLNSGANVLTF
TRBJ2-7,14,TRBV6-2/TRBV6-3,CEKVRDRGPNERYF
TRBJ1-2,14,TRBV13,CASSLTESNYGYTF
.,15,TRBV14,CASSQGPGEYYEQYF
TRBJ2-5,13,TRBV24-1,CATSHGSQETQYF
TRBJ1-2,16,TRBV5-1,CASSLGQRAVNYGYTF
TRBJ2-1,15,TRBV4-2,CASSRDGLTDQEQFF
TRBJ1-1,13,TRBV19,CASNRQGYTEAFF
TRBJ2-7,9,TRBV29-1,CSVLCEQYF
TRBJ1-5,13,TRBV11-2,CASSSGGNRPQHF
TRBJ2-1,15,TRBV20-1,CSALDRDRDYNEQFF
TRBJ1-1,13,TRBV29-1,CSPISDLNTEAFF
TRBJ1-2,14,TRBV7-2,CASSLISIGGGYTF
TRBJ1-2,14,TRBV20-1,CSASGTGDLYGYTF
TRBJ1-1,13,TRBV29-1,CSVDWINEISAFF
TRBJ1-2,13,TRBV20-1,CSARGDRTYGYTF
TRBJ2-1,12,TRBV6-2/TRBV6-3,CASRPRQGKQFF
TRBJ2-5,14,TRBV4-1,CASSLGTGGAQQYF
TRBJ1-6,14,TRBV20-1,CSARPTGSNSPLHF